Included here is one T cell receptor beta chain sequence, with context. This sample was taken from a study of shared clonotypes between healthy human individuals. CDR1 is GTSNPN, CDR2 SVGIG, per germline (reference sequence). CDR3 length: 15 residues. Trimming shortened V by 2 bases and J by 6 bases, and 19 bases separated the two germline ends. Some clones are missing from TCRdb's copy, which holds only in-frame ones; the method was immunoSEQ multiplex PCR. The sample records roughly 1 million clones, around three quarters being singletons. What was sequenced was memory CD4+ T cells from PBMCs. This sample's subset: CD45RA-negative fraction. The receptor was derived from a man between 18 and 35 years old in good health. Some clones in this sample may be carry-over from other donors' samples. This chain connects TRBV30 to TRBJ1-1; D is possibly TRBD1 (6 bases). The CDR3 is CAWSRVGEGVAEAFF. CDR3 nucleotide sequence: TGTGCCTGGAGTAGAGTGGGGGAGGGGGTCGCTGAAGCTTTCTTT.